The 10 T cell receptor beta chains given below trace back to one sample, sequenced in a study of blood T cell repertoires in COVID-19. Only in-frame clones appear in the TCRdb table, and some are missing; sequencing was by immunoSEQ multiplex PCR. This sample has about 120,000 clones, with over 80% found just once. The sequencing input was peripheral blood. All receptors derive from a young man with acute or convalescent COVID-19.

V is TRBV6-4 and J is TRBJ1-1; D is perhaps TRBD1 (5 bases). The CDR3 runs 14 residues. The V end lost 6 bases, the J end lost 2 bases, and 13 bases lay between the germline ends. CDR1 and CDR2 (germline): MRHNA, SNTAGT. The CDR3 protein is CASRVDSFNTEAFF. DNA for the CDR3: TGTGCCAGCAGGGTAGACAGTTTTAACACTGAAGCTTTCTTT.

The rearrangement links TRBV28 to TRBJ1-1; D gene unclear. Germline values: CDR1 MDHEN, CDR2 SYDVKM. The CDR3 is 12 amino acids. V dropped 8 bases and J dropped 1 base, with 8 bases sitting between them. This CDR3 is CASWSGNTEAFF. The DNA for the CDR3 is TGTGCCAGCTGGTCAGGGAACACTGAAGCTTTCTTT.

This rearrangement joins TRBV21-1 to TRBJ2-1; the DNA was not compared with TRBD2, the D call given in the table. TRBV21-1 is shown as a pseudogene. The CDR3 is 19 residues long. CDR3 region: CASSNSGTSGPSSYNEQFF. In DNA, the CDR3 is TGTGCCAGCAGCAACTCCGGGACTAGCGGGCCAAGCTCCTACAATGAGCAGTTCTTC.

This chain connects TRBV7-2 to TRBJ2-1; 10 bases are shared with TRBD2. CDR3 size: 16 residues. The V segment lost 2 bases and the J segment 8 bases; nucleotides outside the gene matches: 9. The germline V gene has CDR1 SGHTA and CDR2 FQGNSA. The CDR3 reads CASSLFQRGGPYEQFF. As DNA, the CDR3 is TGTGCCAGCAGCTTATTCCAGCGGGGGGGGCCGTATGAGCAGTTCTTC.

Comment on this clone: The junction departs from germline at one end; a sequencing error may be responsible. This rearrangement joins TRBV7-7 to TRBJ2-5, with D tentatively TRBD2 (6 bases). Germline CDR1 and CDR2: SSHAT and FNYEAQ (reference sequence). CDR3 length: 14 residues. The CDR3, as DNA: TGTGCTAGCAGCTTAGGATCTAGCGCGGAGACCCAGTACTTC. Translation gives CASSLGSSAETQYF.

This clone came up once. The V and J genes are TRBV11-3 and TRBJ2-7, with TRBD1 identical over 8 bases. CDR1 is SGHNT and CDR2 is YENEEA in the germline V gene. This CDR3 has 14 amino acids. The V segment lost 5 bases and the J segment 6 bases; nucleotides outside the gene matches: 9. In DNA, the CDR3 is TGTGCCAGCAGCCCACAGGGGGTCGAAGGCGAGCAGTACTTC. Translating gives CASSPQGVEGEQYF.

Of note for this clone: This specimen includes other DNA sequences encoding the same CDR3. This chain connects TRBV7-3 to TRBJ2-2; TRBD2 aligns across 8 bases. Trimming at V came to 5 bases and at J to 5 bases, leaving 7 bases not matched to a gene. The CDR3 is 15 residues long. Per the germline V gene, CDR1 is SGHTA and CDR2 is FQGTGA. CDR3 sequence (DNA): TGTGCCAGCAGCCTGGGGGTAGCGGGGACCGGGGAGCTGTTTTTT. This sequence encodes CASSLGVAGTGELFF.

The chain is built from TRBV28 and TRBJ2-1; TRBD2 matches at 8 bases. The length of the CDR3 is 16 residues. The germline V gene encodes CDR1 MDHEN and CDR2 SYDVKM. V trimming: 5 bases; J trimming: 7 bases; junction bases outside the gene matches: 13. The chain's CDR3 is CASSAWSSGILNEQFF. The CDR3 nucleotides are TGTGCCAGCAGTGCGTGGAGTAGCGGGATCTTGAATGAGCAGTTCTTC.

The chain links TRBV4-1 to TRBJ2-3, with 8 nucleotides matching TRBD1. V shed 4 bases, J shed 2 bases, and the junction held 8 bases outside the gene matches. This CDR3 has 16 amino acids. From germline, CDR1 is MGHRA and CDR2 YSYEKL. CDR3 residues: CASSRNPGQDTDTQYF. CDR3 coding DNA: TGCGCCAGCAGCCGGAACCCGGGACAGGACACAGATACGCAGTATTTT.

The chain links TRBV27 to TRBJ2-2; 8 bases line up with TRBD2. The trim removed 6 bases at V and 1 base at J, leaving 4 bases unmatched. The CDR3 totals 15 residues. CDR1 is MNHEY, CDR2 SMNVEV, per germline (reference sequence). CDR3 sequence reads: CASSSGGGNTGELFF. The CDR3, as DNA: TGTGCCAGCAGCTCGGGAGGGGGGAACACCGGGGAGCTGTTTTTT.